Listed below are T cell receptor beta chains from one sample, sequenced in a study of cytomegalovirus exposure and HLA in healthy donors. Generated by immunoSEQ multiplex PCR, the TCRdb table keeps only in-frame clones and is missing some. The sample holds about 82,000 clones, roughly 60% seen once. The sample taken for sequencing was PBMCs. The origin of the receptors is a woman between 45 and 65 years old in good health and CMV-seropositive. CDR3s include the opening cysteine and the closing phenylalanine or tryptophan. Each record gives: V gene, D gene, J gene, clone size, CDR3 protein, CDR3 DNA. The D gene is left open where the match is weak. Only part of the rows carry a size: once, few, many, or a class if the clone is expanded.

v_call: TRBV4-1; d_call: -; j_call: TRBJ1-2; clone_size: few; cdr3_aa: CASSQDGGAGRGYTF; cdr3_nt: TGCGCCAGCAGCCAAGATGGGGGCGCCGGTCGGGGCTACACCTTC
v_call: TRBV4-1; d_call: -; j_call: TRBJ2-1; clone_size: -; cdr3_aa: CASSPHSPGRGVYDEQFF; cdr3_nt: TGCGCCAGCAGCCCTCATTCTCCGGGCCGCGGGGTATACGATGAGCAGTTCTTC
v_call: TRBV7-9; d_call: TRBD1; j_call: TRBJ1-2; clone_size: -; cdr3_aa: CASSSGTVGYTF; cdr3_nt: TGTGCCAGCAGCTCCGGGACAGTGGGCTACACCTTC
v_call: TRBV2; d_call: -; j_call: TRBJ1-2; clone_size: -; cdr3_aa: CASSEGSWGEGYTF; cdr3_nt: TGTGCCAGCAGTGAAGGCTCGTGGGGGGAGGGCTACACCTTC
v_call: TRBV5-6; d_call: -; j_call: TRBJ2-1; clone_size: few; cdr3_aa: CASSLTHYHDEQFF; cdr3_nt: TGTGCCAGCAGCTTGACTCATTACCACGATGAGCAGTTCTTC
v_call: TRBV30; d_call: -; j_call: TRBJ1-1; clone_size: once; cdr3_aa: CAWNSRIMNTEAFF; cdr3_nt: TGTGCCTGGAATTCGCGGATTATGAACACTGAAGCTTTCTTT
v_call: TRBV5-1; d_call: TRBD1; j_call: TRBJ1-1; clone_size: few; cdr3_aa: CASSRQGSTEAFF; cdr3_nt: TGCGCCAGCAGTCGACAGGGAAGCACTGAAGCTTTCTTT
v_call: TRBV5-1; d_call: TRBD1; j_call: TRBJ1-1; clone_size: few; cdr3_aa: CASNLGQGLSEAFF; cdr3_nt: TGCGCCAGCAATCTGGGACAGGGTTTATCTGAAGCTTTCTTT
v_call: TRBV5-6; d_call: TRBD1; j_call: TRBJ1-4; clone_size: few; cdr3_aa: CASSLGFRSGQGNEKLFF; cdr3_nt: TGTGCCAGCAGCTTGGGGTTCCGGTCGGGACAGGGTAATGAAAAACTGTTTTTT
v_call: TRBV28; d_call: TRBD1; j_call: TRBJ2-6; clone_size: -; cdr3_aa: CASRAFSFRTGGALDGANVLTF; cdr3_nt: TGTGCCAGTCGAGCCTTTAGTTTCCGGACAGGGGGCGCGTTAGATGGGGCCAACGTCCTGACTTTC
v_call: TRBV4-3; d_call: -; j_call: TRBJ1-3; clone_size: -; cdr3_aa: CASSQGEGPGNTIYF; cdr3_nt: TGCGCCAGCAGCCAAGGGGAGGGGCCGGGAAACACCATATATTTT
v_call: TRBV9; d_call: TRBD1; j_call: TRBJ1-2; clone_size: -; cdr3_aa: CASSPTSRGQGNYGYTF; cdr3_nt: TGTGCCAGCAGCCCTACCAGTAGGGGACAGGGCAACTATGGCTACACCTTC
v_call: TRBV6-5; d_call: -; j_call: TRBJ1-1; clone_size: -; cdr3_aa: CASRSRGVMNTEAFF; cdr3_nt: TGTGCCAGCAGATCCCGGGGAGTAATGAACACTGAAGCTTTCTTT
v_call: TRBV4-3; d_call: -; j_call: TRBJ1-2; clone_size: -; cdr3_aa: CASSQERGPNYGYTF; cdr3_nt: TGCGCCAGCAGCCAAGAAAGGGGCCCTAACTATGGCTACACCTTC
v_call: TRBV5-1; d_call: TRBD2; j_call: TRBJ2-5; clone_size: -; cdr3_aa: CASSPGGSETQYF; cdr3_nt: TGCGCCAGCAGCCCGGGGGGTTCTGAGACCCAGTACTTC
v_call: TRBV6-5; d_call: -; j_call: TRBJ1-1; clone_size: few; cdr3_aa: CASSYRGTLNTEAFF; cdr3_nt: TGTGCCAGCAGTTACAGGGGTACTTTGAACACTGAAGCTTTCTTT
v_call: TRBV7-2; d_call: TRBD1; j_call: TRBJ2-6; clone_size: -; cdr3_aa: CASSAAQGADGANVLTF; cdr3_nt: TGTGCCAGCAGCGCGGCGCAGGGGGCGGATGGGGCCAACGTCCTGACTTTC
v_call: TRBV25-1; d_call: TRBD1; j_call: TRBJ2-5; clone_size: -; cdr3_aa: CASSGGGQGDFETQYF; cdr3_nt: TGTGCCAGCAGTGGGGGGGGACAGGGGGATTTCGAGACCCAGTACTTC
v_call: TRBV5-6; d_call: TRBD1; j_call: TRBJ1-2; clone_size: -; cdr3_aa: CASSFAGTGINYGYTF; cdr3_nt: TGTGCCAGCAGCTTCGCCGGGACAGGGATTAACTATGGCTACACCTTC
v_call: TRBV28; d_call: TRBD1; j_call: TRBJ1-3; clone_size: -; cdr3_aa: CASSSPGQGKLSGNTIYF; cdr3_nt: TGTGCCAGCAGTTCTCCGGGACAGGGAAAACTCTCTGGAAACACCATATATTTT
v_call: TRBV6-1; d_call: -; j_call: TRBJ1-2; clone_size: -; cdr3_aa: CASSERHPPNYGYTF; cdr3_nt: TGTGCCAGCAGTGAGCGACACCCCCCTAACTATGGCTACACCTTC
v_call: TRBV28; d_call: TRBD1; j_call: TRBJ1-6; clone_size: few; cdr3_aa: CASRTGSNSPLHF; cdr3_nt: TGTGCCAGCCGGACAGGGAGTAATTCACCCCTCCACTTT
v_call: TRBV28; d_call: TRBD1; j_call: TRBJ1-1; clone_size: -; cdr3_aa: CASSFGTGGGSTEAFF; cdr3_nt: TGTGCCAGCAGTTTTGGGACAGGGGGAGGGTCGACTGAAGCTTTCTTT
v_call: TRBV27; d_call: -; j_call: TRBJ1-4; clone_size: once; cdr3_aa: CASGAQLRQSNEKLFF; cdr3_nt: TGTGCCAGCGGAGCCCAGCTCAGACAGTCTAATGAAAAACTGTTTTTT
v_call: TRBV30; d_call: TRBD1; j_call: TRBJ1-1; clone_size: -; cdr3_aa: CAWSGQGIRTEAFF; cdr3_nt: TGTGCCTGGAGTGGACAGGGGATCAGGACTGAAGCTTTCTTT
v_call: TRBV7-9; d_call: -; j_call: TRBJ1-1; clone_size: -; cdr3_aa: CASSLPGRGLWAFF; cdr3_nt: TGTGCCAGCAGCTTACCCGGGCGGGGGCTTTGGGCTTTCTTT
v_call: TRBV6-5; d_call: -; j_call: TRBJ1-4; clone_size: -; cdr3_aa: CASSYIRGEKLFF; cdr3_nt: TGTGCCAGCAGTTACATTCGGGGAGAAAAACTGTTTTTT
v_call: TRBV10-3; d_call: TRBD1; j_call: TRBJ2-2; clone_size: few; cdr3_aa: CAIARTGESTGELFF; cdr3_nt: TGTGCCATTGCGAGGACAGGGGAATCAACCGGGGAGCTGTTTTTT
v_call: TRBV7-2; d_call: -; j_call: TRBJ2-7; clone_size: -; cdr3_aa: CASSFDSSSYEQYF; cdr3_nt: TGTGCCAGCAGCTTTGACAGCAGCTCCTACGAGCAGTACTTC
v_call: TRBV15; d_call: -; j_call: TRBJ1-6; clone_size: -; cdr3_aa: CATSRDFLPLHF; cdr3_nt: TGTGCCACCAGCAGAGATTTCCTCCCCCTCCACTTT
v_call: TRBV5-1; d_call: -; j_call: TRBJ2-3; clone_size: few; cdr3_aa: CASSGQTISSTDTQYF; cdr3_nt: TGCGCCAGTTCTGGACAGACAATTTCTAGCACAGATACGCAGTATTTT
v_call: TRBV2; d_call: -; j_call: TRBJ2-3; clone_size: -; cdr3_aa: CASSAPGGSTDTQYF; cdr3_nt: TGTGCCAGCAGCGCTCCCGGGGGTAGCACAGATACGCAGTATTTT
v_call: TRBV7-8; d_call: TRBD1; j_call: TRBJ2-2; clone_size: -; cdr3_aa: CASGSRDRVPTGELFF; cdr3_nt: TGTGCCAGCGGGTCCCGGGACAGGGTACCGACCGGGGAGCTGTTTTTT
v_call: TRBV6-5; d_call: -; j_call: TRBJ1-1; clone_size: once; cdr3_aa: CASKLMQGTNTEAFF; cdr3_nt: TGTGCCAGCAAATTAATGCAGGGGACGAACACTGAAGCTTTCTTT
v_call: TRBV29-1; d_call: TRBD2; j_call: TRBJ2-1; clone_size: -; cdr3_aa: CSSAGGVNAEQFF; cdr3_nt: TGCAGCTCAGCGGGGGGCGTCAATGCCGAGCAGTTCTTC
v_call: TRBV30; d_call: TRBD1; j_call: TRBJ2-2; clone_size: -; cdr3_aa: CAWSVGDRDTGELFF; cdr3_nt: TGTGCCTGGAGTGTAGGGGACAGGGACACCGGGGAGCTGTTTTTT
v_call: TRBV19; d_call: TRBD1; j_call: TRBJ1-2; clone_size: -; cdr3_aa: CASREGQGAGYTF; cdr3_nt: TGTGCCAGTAGGGAGGGACAGGGGGCCGGCTACACCTTC
v_call: TRBV5-6; d_call: TRBD1; j_call: TRBJ1-2; clone_size: -; cdr3_aa: CASSFGQGFYGYTF; cdr3_nt: TGTGCCAGCAGCTTTGGACAGGGGTTTTATGGCTACACCTTC
v_call: TRBV7-6; d_call: -; j_call: TRBJ2-2; clone_size: once; cdr3_aa: CASSPLTEGRTGELFF; cdr3_nt: TGTGCCAGCAGCCCCCTAACAGAGGGAAGAACCGGGGAGCTGTTTTTT
v_call: TRBV6-5; d_call: TRBD1; j_call: TRBJ1-6; clone_size: -; cdr3_aa: CASRDPGQHNSPLHF; cdr3_nt: TGTGCCAGCAGAGACCCGGGACAGCACAATTCACCCCTCCACTTT
v_call: TRBV28; d_call: TRBD1; j_call: TRBJ1-2; clone_size: once; cdr3_aa: CASSFAGGTVYGYTF; cdr3_nt: TGTGCCAGCAGTTTCGCAGGGGGTACAGTCTATGGCTACACCTTC
v_call: TRBV29-1; d_call: -; j_call: TRBJ1-1; clone_size: -; cdr3_aa: CSVGGDFNTEAFF; cdr3_nt: TGCAGCGTTGGGGGAGACTTCAACACTGAAGCTTTCTTT
v_call: TRBV7-2; d_call: TRBD1; j_call: TRBJ2-5; clone_size: few; cdr3_aa: CASSFGTVETQYF; cdr3_nt: TGTGCCAGCAGCTTCGGGACAGTAGAGACCCAGTACTTC
v_call: TRBV28; d_call: -; j_call: TRBJ2-7; clone_size: -; cdr3_aa: CASSLTDLYEQYF; cdr3_nt: TGTGCCAGCAGTTTGACGGACTTGTACGAGCAGTACTTC
v_call: TRBV2; d_call: -; j_call: TRBJ1-6; clone_size: many; cdr3_aa: CASSDPPGGSINSPLHF; cdr3_nt: TGTGCCAGCAGTGATCCGCCCGGAGGGTCGATTAATTCACCCCTCCACTTT
v_call: TRBV11-2; d_call: TRBD2; j_call: TRBJ2-3; clone_size: -; cdr3_aa: CASSSNEGLAGGTDTQYF; cdr3_nt: TGTGCCAGCAGCTCTAACGAAGGACTAGCGGGGGGCACAGATACGCAGTATTTT
v_call: TRBV4-1; d_call: -; j_call: TRBJ2-1; clone_size: -; cdr3_aa: CASSPTLGGRNEQFF; cdr3_nt: TGCGCCAGCAGCCCAACTCTGGGGGGTCGGAATGAGCAGTTCTTC
v_call: TRBV5-1; d_call: TRBD1; j_call: TRBJ2-1; clone_size: few; cdr3_aa: CASSLSTGGAYNEQFF; cdr3_nt: TGCGCCAGCAGCTTGTCCACAGGGGGCGCCTACAATGAGCAGTTCTTC
v_call: TRBV2; d_call: -; j_call: TRBJ1-1; clone_size: -; cdr3_aa: CASIRSRQSRQDTEAFF; cdr3_nt: TGTGCCAGCATTCGATCCCGACAGAGTCGACAGGACACTGAAGCTTTCTTT
v_call: TRBV19; d_call: TRBD1; j_call: TRBJ1-2; clone_size: -; cdr3_aa: CASSSGDRDFGYTF; cdr3_nt: TGTGCCAGTAGCAGCGGTGACAGGGACTTTGGCTACACCTTC
v_call: TRBV5-4; d_call: -; j_call: TRBJ1-2; clone_size: -; cdr3_aa: CASSLRQGYGYTF; cdr3_nt: TGTGCCAGCAGCTTGCGGCAGGGCTATGGCTACACCTTC
v_call: TRBV20-1; d_call: -; j_call: TRBJ2-1; clone_size: -; cdr3_aa: CSTLWGHEQFF; cdr3_nt: TGCAGTACACTTTGGGGGCATGAGCAGTTCTTC